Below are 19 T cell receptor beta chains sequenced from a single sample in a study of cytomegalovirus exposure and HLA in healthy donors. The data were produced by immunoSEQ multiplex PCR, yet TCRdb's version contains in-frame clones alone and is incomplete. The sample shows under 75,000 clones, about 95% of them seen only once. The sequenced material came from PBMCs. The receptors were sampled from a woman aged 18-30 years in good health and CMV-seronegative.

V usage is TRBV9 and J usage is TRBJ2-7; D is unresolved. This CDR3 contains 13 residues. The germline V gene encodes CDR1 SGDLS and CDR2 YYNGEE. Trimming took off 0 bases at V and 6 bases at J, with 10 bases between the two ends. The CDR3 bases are TGTGCCAGCAGCGTAGATCCAGGCTTCGAGCAGTACTTC. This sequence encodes CASSVDPGFEQYF.

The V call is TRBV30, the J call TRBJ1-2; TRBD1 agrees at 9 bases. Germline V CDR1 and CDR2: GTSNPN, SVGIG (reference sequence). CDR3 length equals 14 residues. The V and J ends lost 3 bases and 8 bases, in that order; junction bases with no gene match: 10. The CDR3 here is CAWSPQGAGGGYTF. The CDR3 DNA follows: TGTGCCTGGAGCCCACAGGGGGCTGGCGGGGGCTACACCTTC.

The CDR3 region is CATSSTGFTEAFF. DNA for the CDR3: TGTGCCACCAGCAGTACAGGGTTCACTGAAGCTTTCTTT. The rearrangement joins TRBV15 to TRBJ1-1; TRBD1 might be the D (6 bases). Germline-derived CDR1 and CDR2 are LNHNV and YYDKDF (reference sequence). Trimming removed 3 bases at V and 4 bases at J, with 9 bases between. The CDR3 covers 13 residues.

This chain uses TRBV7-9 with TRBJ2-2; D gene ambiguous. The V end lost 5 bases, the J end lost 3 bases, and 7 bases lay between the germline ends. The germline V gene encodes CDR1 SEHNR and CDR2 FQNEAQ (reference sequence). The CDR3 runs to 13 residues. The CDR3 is CASSPRDTGELFF. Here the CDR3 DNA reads TGTGCCAGCAGCCCCCGGGACACCGGGGAGCTGTTTTTT.

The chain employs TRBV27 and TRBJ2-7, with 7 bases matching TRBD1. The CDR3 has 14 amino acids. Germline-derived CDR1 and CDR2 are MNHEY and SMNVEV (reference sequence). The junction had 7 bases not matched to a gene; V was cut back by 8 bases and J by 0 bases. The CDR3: CASGLRDSSYEQYF. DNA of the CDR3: TGTGCCAGCGGACTCCGGGACAGCTCCTACGAGCAGTACTTC.

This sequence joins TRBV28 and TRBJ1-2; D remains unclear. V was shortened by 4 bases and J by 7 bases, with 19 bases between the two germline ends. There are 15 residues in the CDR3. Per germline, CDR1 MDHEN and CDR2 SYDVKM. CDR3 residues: CASSSPGSPSGGYTF. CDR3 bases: TGTGCCAGCAGTTCCCCGGGGAGCCCGTCGGGTGGCTACACCTTC.

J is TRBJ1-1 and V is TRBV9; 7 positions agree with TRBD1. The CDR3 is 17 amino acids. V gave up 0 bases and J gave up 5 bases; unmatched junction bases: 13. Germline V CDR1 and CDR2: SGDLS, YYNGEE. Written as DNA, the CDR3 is TGTGCCAGCAGCGTAGGGGCAGGGGGACTAGTTGGTACTGAAGCTTTCTTT. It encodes CASSVGAGGLVGTEAFF.

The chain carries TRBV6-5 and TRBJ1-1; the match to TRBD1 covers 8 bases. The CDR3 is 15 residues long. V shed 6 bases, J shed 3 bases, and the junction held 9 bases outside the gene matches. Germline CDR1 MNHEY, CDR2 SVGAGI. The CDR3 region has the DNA TGTGCCAGCAGGCACCGAACAGGGGGGTACACTGAAGCTTTCTTT. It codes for CASRHRTGGYTEAFF.

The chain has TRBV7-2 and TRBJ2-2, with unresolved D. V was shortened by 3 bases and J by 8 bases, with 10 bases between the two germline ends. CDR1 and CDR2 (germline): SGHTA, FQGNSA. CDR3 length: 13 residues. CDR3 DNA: TGTGCCAGCAGCTTTGATAGGCGGGGGGAGCTGTTTTTT. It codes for CASSFDRRGELFF.

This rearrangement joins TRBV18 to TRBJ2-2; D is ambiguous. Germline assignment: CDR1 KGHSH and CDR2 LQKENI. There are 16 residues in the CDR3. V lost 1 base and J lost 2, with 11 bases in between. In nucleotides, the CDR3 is TGTGCCAGCTCACCACGGTTGGCAGTTAACACCGGGGAGCTGTTTTTT. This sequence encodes CASSPRLAVNTGELFF.

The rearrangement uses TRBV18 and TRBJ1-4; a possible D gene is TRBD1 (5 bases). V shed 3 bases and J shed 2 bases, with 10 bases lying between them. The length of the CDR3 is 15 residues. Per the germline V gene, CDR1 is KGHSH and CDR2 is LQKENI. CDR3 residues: CASSPREGTNEKLFF. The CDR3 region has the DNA TGTGCCAGCTCACCGCGGGAGGGGACTAATGAAAAACTGTTTTTT.

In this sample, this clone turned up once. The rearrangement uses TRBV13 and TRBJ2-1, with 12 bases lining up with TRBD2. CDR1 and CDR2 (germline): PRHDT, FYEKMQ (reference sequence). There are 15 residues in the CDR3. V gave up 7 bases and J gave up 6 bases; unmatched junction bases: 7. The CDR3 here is CASTLGLAGTNEQFF. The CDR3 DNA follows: TGTGCCAGCACCCTCGGACTAGCGGGAACCAATGAGCAGTTCTTC. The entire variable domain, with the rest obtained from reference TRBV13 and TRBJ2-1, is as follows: AAGVIQSPRHLIKEKRETATLKCYPIPRHDTVYWYQQGPGQDPQFLISFYEKMQSDKGSIPDRFSAQQFSDYHSELNMSSLELGDSALYFCASTLGLAGTNEQFFGPGTRLTVL.

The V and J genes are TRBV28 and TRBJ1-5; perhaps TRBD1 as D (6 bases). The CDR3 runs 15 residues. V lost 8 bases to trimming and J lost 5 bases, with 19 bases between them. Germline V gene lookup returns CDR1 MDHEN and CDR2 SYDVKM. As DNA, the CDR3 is TGTGCCAGCGAGACGGCGGGGGGGGCAGATCAGCCCCAGCATTTT. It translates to CASETAGGADQPQHF.

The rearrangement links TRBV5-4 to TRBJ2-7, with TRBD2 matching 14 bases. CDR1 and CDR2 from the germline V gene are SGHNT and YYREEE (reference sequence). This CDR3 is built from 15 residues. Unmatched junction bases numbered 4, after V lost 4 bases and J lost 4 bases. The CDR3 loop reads CASSGRLAGGYEQYF. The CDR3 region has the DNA TGTGCCAGCAGCGGGCGACTAGCGGGAGGGTACGAGCAGTACTTC.

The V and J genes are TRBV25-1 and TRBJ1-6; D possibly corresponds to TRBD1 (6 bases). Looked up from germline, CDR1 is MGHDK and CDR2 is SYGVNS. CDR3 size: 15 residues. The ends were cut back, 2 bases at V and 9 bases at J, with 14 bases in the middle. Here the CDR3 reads CASSEVGALGSPLHF. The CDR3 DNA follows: TGTGCCAGCAGTGAAGTGGGGGCCCTCGGTTCACCCCTCCACTTT.

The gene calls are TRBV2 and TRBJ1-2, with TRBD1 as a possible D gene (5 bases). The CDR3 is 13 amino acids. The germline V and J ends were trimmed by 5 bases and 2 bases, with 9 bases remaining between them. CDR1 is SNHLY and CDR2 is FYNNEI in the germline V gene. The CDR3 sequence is CASSRGHNYGYTF. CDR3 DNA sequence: TGTGCCAGCAGTCGAGGACACAACTATGGCTACACCTTC. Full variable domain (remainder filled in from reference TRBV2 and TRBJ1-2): EPEVTQTPSHQVTQMGQEVILRCVPISNHLYFYWYRQILGQKVEFLVSFYNNEISEKSEIFDDQFSVERPDGSNFTLKIRSTKLEDSAMYFCASSRGHNYGYTFGSGTRLTVV.

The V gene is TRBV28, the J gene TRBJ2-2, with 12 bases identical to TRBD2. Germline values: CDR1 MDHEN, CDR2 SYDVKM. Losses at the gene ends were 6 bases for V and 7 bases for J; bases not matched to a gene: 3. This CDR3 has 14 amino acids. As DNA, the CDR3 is TGTGCCAGCAGACTAGCGGGAGGAAGCGGGGAGCTGTTTTTT. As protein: CASRLAGGSGELFF.

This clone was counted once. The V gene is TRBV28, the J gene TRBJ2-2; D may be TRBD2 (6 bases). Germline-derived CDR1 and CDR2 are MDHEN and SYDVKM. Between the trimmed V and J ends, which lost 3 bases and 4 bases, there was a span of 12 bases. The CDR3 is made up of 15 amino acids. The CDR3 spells CASSLGGLGTGELFF. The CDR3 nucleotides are TGTGCCAGCAGTTTGGGGGGATTGGGCACCGGGGAGCTGTTTTTT.

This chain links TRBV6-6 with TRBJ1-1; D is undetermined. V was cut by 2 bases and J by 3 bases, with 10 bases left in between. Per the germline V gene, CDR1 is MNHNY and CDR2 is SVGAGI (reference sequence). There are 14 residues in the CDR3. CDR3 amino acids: CASSYAGGDTEAFF. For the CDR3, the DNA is TGTGCCAGCAGTTACGCGGGCGGGGACACTGAAGCTTTCTTT.